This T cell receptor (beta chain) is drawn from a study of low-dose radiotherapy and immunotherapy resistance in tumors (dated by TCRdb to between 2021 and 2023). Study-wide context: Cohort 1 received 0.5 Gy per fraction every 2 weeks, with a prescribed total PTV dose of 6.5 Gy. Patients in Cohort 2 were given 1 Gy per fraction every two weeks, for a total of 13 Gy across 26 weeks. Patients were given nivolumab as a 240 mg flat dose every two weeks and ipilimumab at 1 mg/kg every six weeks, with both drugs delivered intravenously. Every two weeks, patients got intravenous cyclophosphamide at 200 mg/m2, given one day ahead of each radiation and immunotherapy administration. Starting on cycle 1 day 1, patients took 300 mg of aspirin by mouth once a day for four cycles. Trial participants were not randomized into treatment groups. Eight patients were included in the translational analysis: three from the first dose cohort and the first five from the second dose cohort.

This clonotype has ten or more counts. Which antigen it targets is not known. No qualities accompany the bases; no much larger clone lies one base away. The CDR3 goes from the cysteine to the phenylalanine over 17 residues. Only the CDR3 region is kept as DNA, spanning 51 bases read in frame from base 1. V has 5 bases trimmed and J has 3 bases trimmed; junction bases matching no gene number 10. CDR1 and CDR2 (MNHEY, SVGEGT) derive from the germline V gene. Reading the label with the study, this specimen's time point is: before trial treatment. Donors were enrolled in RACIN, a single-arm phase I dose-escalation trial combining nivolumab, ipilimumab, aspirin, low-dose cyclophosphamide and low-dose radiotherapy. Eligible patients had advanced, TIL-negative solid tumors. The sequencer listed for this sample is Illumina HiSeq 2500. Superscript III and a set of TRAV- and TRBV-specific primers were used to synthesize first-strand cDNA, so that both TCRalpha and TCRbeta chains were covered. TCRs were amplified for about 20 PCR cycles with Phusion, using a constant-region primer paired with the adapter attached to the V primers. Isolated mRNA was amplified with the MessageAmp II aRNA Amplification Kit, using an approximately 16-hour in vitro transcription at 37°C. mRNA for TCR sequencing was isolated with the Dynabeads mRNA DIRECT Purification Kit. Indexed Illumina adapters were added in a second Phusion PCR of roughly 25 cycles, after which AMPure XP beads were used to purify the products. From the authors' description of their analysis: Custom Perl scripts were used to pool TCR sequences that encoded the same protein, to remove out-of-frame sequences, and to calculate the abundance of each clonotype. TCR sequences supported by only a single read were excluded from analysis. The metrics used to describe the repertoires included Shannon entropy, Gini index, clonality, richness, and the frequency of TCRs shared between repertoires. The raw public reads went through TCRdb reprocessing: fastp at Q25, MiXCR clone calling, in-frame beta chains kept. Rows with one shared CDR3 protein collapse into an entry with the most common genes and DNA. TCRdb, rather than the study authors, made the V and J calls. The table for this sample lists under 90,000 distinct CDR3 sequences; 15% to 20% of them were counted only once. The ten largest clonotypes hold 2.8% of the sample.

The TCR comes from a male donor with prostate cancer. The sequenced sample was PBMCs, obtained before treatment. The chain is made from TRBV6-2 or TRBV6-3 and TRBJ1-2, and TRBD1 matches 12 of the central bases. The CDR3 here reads CASSEGTGGWFDYGYTF. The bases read TGTGCCAGCAGTGAGGGGACAGGGGGCTGGTTTGACTATGGCTACACCTTC.